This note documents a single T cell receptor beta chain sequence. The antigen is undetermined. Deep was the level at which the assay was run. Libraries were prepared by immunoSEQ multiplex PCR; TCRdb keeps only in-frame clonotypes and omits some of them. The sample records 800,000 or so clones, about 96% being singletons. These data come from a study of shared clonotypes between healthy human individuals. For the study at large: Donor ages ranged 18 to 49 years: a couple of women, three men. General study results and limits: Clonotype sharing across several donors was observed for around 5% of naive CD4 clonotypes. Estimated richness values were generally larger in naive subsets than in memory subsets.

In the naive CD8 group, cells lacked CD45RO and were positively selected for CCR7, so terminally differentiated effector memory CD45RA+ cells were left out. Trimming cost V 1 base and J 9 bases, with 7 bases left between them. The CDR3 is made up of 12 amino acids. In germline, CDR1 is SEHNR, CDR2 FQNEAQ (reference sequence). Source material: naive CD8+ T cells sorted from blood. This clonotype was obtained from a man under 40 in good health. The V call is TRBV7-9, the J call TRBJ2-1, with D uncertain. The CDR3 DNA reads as TGTGCCAGCAGCTTAGATGAAGGTGAGCAGTTCTTC. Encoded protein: CASSLDEGEQFF.